Each of the 27 T cell receptor beta chains below was sequenced from the same sample in a study of T cells in Graves' hyperthyroidism and ophthalmopathy. Amplified regions were TCR beta CDR3 sequences from RNA transcripts. Using the HTBI primer set, a first-round RT-PCR was run on the TCR CDR3. MiXCR, applied by TCRdb to the multiplex PCR reads, yields one record per CDR3 protein. There are about 640,000 distinct CDR3 sequences in the sample; less than 25% occur only once, and 34% lies in the top ten. Sequences were obtained from blood. The receptor set was obtained from a man aged 25 to 45 with Graves' ophthalmopathy.

The V and J genes are TRBV4-1 and TRBJ2-7; no clear D. Trimming removed 0 bases at V and 6 bases at J, with 9 bases between. The CDR3 is made up of 13 amino acids. The germline V gene has CDR1 MGHRA and CDR2 YSYEKL. CDR3 sequence: CASSQDNLAEQYF. The CDR3, as DNA: TGCGCCAGCAGCCAAGACAACCTTGCCGAGCAGTACTTC.

This clonotype was recorded at least ten times. V is TRBV12-3 or TRBV12-4 and J is TRBJ2-1; 8 nucleotides align to TRBD2. The CDR3 is made up of 14 amino acids. V shed 6 bases and J 8 bases; nucleotides not matched to a gene: 9. The CDR3: CASRTGLGGDEQFF. CDR3 bases: TGTGCCAGCAGGACGGGACTAGGGGGGGATGAGCAGTTCTTC.

The V gene is TRBV29-1, the J gene TRBJ1-1; TRBD1 is a possible D gene (5 bases). Trimming stripped 3 bases from V and 9 bases from J, with 23 bases between. CDR3 length equals 15 residues. Germline assignment: CDR1 SQVTM and CDR2 ANQGSEA. DNA of the CDR3: TGCAGCGTTGAGTGGTTCATAATGGAGGGGAGGCAAGCTTTCTTT. Translating it yields CSVEWFIMEGRQAFF.

The J gene is TRBJ2-5, the V gene TRBV7-6; 10 nucleotides align to TRBD2. Germline V gene data show CDR1 as SGHVS and CDR2 as FNYEAQ. Trimming cost V 5 bases and J 4 bases; bases outside gene matches: 10. This CDR3 is built from 16 residues. In DNA form, the CDR3 reads TGTGCCAGCAGCCGTCTAGCGGGAGAGGGCGGAGAGACCCAGTACTTC. This codes for CASSRLAGEGGETQYF.

This clonotype appeared many times. The J gene is TRBJ2-1, the V gene TRBV28, with a tentative D call TRBD1 (6 bases). Germline CDR1 is MDHEN and CDR2 is SYDVKM. CDR3 length equals 11 residues. Trimming shortened V by 4 bases and J by 8 bases, and 6 bases separated the two germline ends. CDR3 protein: CASSWGHEQFF. CDR3 nucleotides: TGTGCCAGCAGTTGGGGGCATGAGCAGTTCTTC.

The gene calls are TRBV27 and TRBJ2-1; 9 bases fit TRBD2. There are 13 residues in the CDR3. Germline V CDR1 and CDR2: MNHEY, SMNVEV (reference sequence). V trimming: 8 bases; J trimming: 6 bases; junction bases outside the gene matches: 5. The CDR3, as DNA: TGTGCCAGCGAGCGGGAGGAGGGCAATGAGCAGTTCTTC. Residues: CASEREEGNEQFF.

At least ten counts were recorded for this clonotype. The V gene is TRBV7-9, the J gene TRBJ2-1; D gene unclear. Deletions cut 5 bases from V and 6 bases from J, with 5 bases between. CDR1 is SEHNR and CDR2 is FQNEAQ in the germline V gene (reference sequence). The CDR3 sequence is 11 residues long. For the CDR3, the DNA is TGTGCCAGCAGCCAAACCAATGAGCAGTTCTTC. Encoded protein: CASSQTNEQFF.

This clonotype has a count of ten or more. V is TRBV7-9 and J is TRBJ2-1; 8 nucleotides agree with TRBD2. The CDR3 spans 14 residues. Germline assignment: CDR1 SEHNR and CDR2 FQNEAQ (reference sequence). The ends lost 5 bases at V and 5 bases at J; junction bases unmatched: 5. The CDR3 DNA follows: TGTGCCAGCAGCGCCGGCGGGGGGCACAATGAGCAGTTCTTC. Translated, it gives CASSAGGGHNEQFF.

Points on this clonotype: This sequence may be a read error, since a much larger clone differs from it by one base. The V gene is TRBV11-1, the J gene TRBJ2-1; the match to TRBD1 covers 8 bases. This CDR3 has 16 amino acids. CDR1 is SGHAT and CDR2 is FQDESV in the germline V gene (reference sequence). The CDR3 sequence is CASSLRGQASCNEQFF. CDR3 coding DNA: TGTGCCAGCAGCTTAAGGGGACAGGCTTCCTGCAATGAGCAGTTCTTC.

The chain joins TRBV2 to TRBJ2-3, with a tentative D call TRBD1 (5 bases). The germline V gene encodes CDR1 SNHLY and CDR2 FYNNEI. Trimming pared 2 bases from V and 3 bases from J, leaving 6 bases between. The CDR3 has 13 residues. CDR3 coding DNA: TGTGCCAGCAGTGAAAGACAGACAGATACGCAGTATTTT. Protein: CASSERQTDTQYF.

CDR3 sequence reads: CASSSRAGVSGELFF. CDR3 nucleotide sequence: TGTGCCAGCAGCTCCAGGGCAGGGGTATCCGGGGAGCTGTTTTTT. The chain has TRBV11-3 and TRBJ2-2, with D possibly TRBD1 on 6 matching bases. Germline-derived CDR1 and CDR2 are SGHNT and YENEEA. V was cut by 4 bases and J by 6 bases, with 15 bases left in between. This CDR3 is built from 15 residues.

This clonotype was picked up many times. The rearrangement joins TRBV11-2 to TRBJ1-4; 10 nucleotides match TRBD1. The J segment lost 7 bases and the V segment lost 5 bases, leaving 4 bases of the junction unmatched. This CDR3 comprises 14 residues. Germline V gives CDR1 SGHAT, CDR2 FQNNGV. CDR3 nucleotide sequence: TGTGCCAGCAGCCTGGACAGGGGGAGTGAAAAACTGTTTTTT. Residues: CASSLDRGSEKLFF.

As concerns this clonotype: Just one base apart from a much larger clone, this may be a read error. This sequence joins TRBV12-3 or TRBV12-4 and TRBJ2-3; D may be TRBD2 (6 bases). The CDR3 extends over 14 amino acids. In nucleotides, the CDR3 is TGTGCCAGCACCCTCGGAGGGAGCACAGATACGCAGTGTTTT. Protein: CASTLGGSTDTQCF.

This clonotype came up a few times. The chain links TRBV20-1 to TRBJ2-2; D gene uncertain. V lost 4 bases to trimming and J lost 5 bases, with 8 bases between them. Per the germline V gene, CDR1 is DFQATT and CDR2 is SNEGSKA (reference sequence). There are 12 residues in the CDR3. CDR3 in DNA: TGCAGTGCTAAATGGATAACCGGGGAGCTGTTTTTT. It yields the protein CSAKWITGELFF.

This clonotype was detected only once. The rearrangement joins TRBV9 to TRBJ2-7; D gene unclear. V dropped 5 bases and J dropped 1 base, with 10 bases sitting between them. Germline V gene sequence: CDR1 SGDLS, CDR2 YYNGEE. The CDR3 runs to 13 residues. CDR3 sequence (DNA): TGTGCCAGCAGTCCACACGGATCCTACGAGCAGTACTTC. Protein sequence: CASSPHGSYEQYF.

The chain is built from TRBV28 and TRBJ2-2; 9 bases are shared with TRBD2. CDR1 is MDHEN, CDR2 SYDVKM, per germline. The CDR3 is 15 amino acids. Trimming cost V 10 bases and J 2 bases; bases outside gene matches: 8. The CDR3 DNA is TGTGCCATCCCTAGCGGGACTACAAACACCGGGGAGCTGTTTTTT. Protein product: CAIPSGTTNTGELFF. Based on the CDR3 plus reference TRBV28 and TRBJ2-2, the full variable domain is DVKVTQSSRYLVKRTGEKVFLECVQDMDHENMFWYRQDPGLGLRLIYFSYDVKMKEKGDIPEGYSVSREKKERFSLILESASTNQTSMYLCAIPSGTTNTGELFFGEGSRLTVL.

There are many counts of this clonotype. J is TRBJ2-7 and V is TRBV7-2, with TRBD2 identical over 13 bases. Looked up from germline, CDR1 is SGHTA and CDR2 is FQGNSA. Trimming cost V 1 base and J 6 bases; bases outside gene matches: 3. CDR3 length: 15 residues. The CDR3 reads CASSLGTSGSPEQYF. CDR3 bases: TGTGCCAGCAGCTTAGGGACTAGCGGGAGTCCCGAGCAGTACTTC.

The V call is TRBV7-9, the J call TRBJ1-4, with D possibly TRBD1 on 5 matching bases. Germline V gene lookup returns CDR1 SEHNR and CDR2 FQNEAQ (reference sequence). The V gene lost 4 bases and the J gene lost 4 bases, with 13 bases spanning the gap. The CDR3 sequence is 15 residues long. CDR3 residues: CASSSRDGYNEKLFF. Here the CDR3 DNA reads TGTGCCAGCAGCTCCCGGGACGGCTATAATGAAAAACTGTTTTTT.

The chain carries TRBV27 and TRBJ2-3; 9 bases are shared with TRBD2. The CDR3 length is 17 residues. Unmatched junction bases numbered 8, after V lost 3 bases and J lost 1 base. Germline values: CDR1 MNHEY, CDR2 SMNVEV (reference sequence). The CDR3 DNA reads as TGTGCCAGCAGTTTCCCGAGCGGGAGGCTACGCACAGATACGCAGTATTTT. Protein product: CASSFPSGRLRTDTQYF.

This clonotype was detected many times. The chain couples TRBV7-8 to TRBJ2-1; possibly TRBD2 for D (5 bases). Germline lookup yields CDR1 SGHVS and CDR2 FQNEAQ. CDR3 length: 15 residues. V shed 3 bases and J shed 0 bases, with 9 bases lying between them. The DNA of the CDR3 is TGTGCCAGCAGCTTCGGCGGAGGCTCCTACAATGAGCAGTTCTTC. As protein: CASSFGGGSYNEQFF.

This chain connects TRBV11-2 to TRBJ2-3; 9 nucleotides agree with TRBD2. With V trimmed by 5 bases and J by 3 bases, 15 bases remained unmatched. The CDR3 sequence is 18 residues long. Germline values: CDR1 SGHAT, CDR2 FQNNGV. CDR3 nucleotides: TGTGCCAGCAGCGAACTAGCGGGTTCGGGGTTAGGGACAGATACGCAGTATTTT. Protein: CASSELAGSGLGTDTQYF.

The chain links TRBV3-1 to TRBJ1-4; D not certain. The CDR3 is made up of 14 amino acids. Trimming took off 0 bases at V and 10 bases at J, with 12 bases between the two ends. Germline loops: CDR1 LGHDT, CDR2 YNNKEL (reference sequence). CDR3 bases: TGTGCCAGCAGCCAAGATCGGAGGATGCGAAAACTGTTTTTT. Translated, it gives CASSQDRRMRKLFF.

Many counts were recorded for this clonotype. The chain couples TRBV12-3 or TRBV12-4 to TRBJ1-1, with a possible D match to TRBD1 (6 bases). The CDR3 has 14 residues. V lost 6 bases, J lost 5 bases, and 16 bases lay in between. CDR3 sequence: CASRPDRKRTEAFF. CDR3 nucleotides: TGTGCCAGCAGGCCCGACAGGAAGAGGACTGAAGCTTTCTTT.

The sample holds a few counts of this clonotype. CDR3 loop: CASSDAGTRNTEAFF. CDR3 nucleotide sequence: TGTGCCAGCAGTGACGCGGGAACGAGGAACACTGAAGCTTTCTTT. The genes are TRBV27 and TRBJ1-1, with no clear D. The germline V and J ends were trimmed by 5 bases and 1 base, with 14 bases remaining between them. Germline values: CDR1 MNHEY, CDR2 SMNVEV (reference sequence). The CDR3 length is 15 residues.

This chain connects TRBV7-9 to TRBJ2-1, with 10 bases fitting TRBD2. The ends lost 6 bases at V and 0 bases at J; junction bases unmatched: 17. The CDR3 contains 20 residues. The germline V gene has CDR1 SEHNR and CDR2 FQNEAQ (reference sequence). CDR3 nucleotide sequence: TGTGCCAGCAGTTTTAGAGCGGGAGGGCCTAAATCGGGCTCCTACAATGAGCAGTTCTTC. It translates to CASSFRAGGPKSGSYNEQFF.

In this sample, this clonotype turned up a few times. The CDR3 sequence: CASAGGGENFKDGYTF. CDR3 nucleotides: TGCGCCAGCGCGGGTGGGGGGGAAAATTTCAAGGATGGCTACACCTTC. The chain joins TRBV5-1 to TRBJ1-2; D perhaps matches TRBD1 (5 bases). The germline V gene encodes CDR1 SGHRS and CDR2 YFSETQ. V shed 7 bases and J shed 6 bases, with 25 bases lying between them. The CDR3 runs 16 residues.

This clonotype was detected a few times. The chain is built from TRBV12-3 or TRBV12-4 and TRBJ2-3; TRBD1 might be the D (6 bases). The CDR3 is 16 residues long. The germline V and J ends were trimmed by 0 bases and 7 bases, with 17 bases remaining between them. CDR3 nucleotides: TGTGCCAGCAGTTTAGCGAGGCAGACAGGAGTGCATACGCAGTATTTT. Protein: CASSLARQTGVHTQYF.